The 24 T cell receptor beta chains reported below all come from one sample, sequenced in a study of tumor-infiltrating lymphocytes in primary liver carcinoma (dated by TCRdb to about 2017). TCRdb names Illumina HiSeq 2500 as the instrument used. TCRbeta-specific cDNA was reverse-transcribed from 500 ng total RNA using a constant-region primer and ProtoScript II reverse transcriptase. The TCRbeta libraries were prepared through three rounds of nested multiplex PCR following a slightly modified ARM-PCR procedure. Each of the first two PCR rounds ran for approximately 10 cycles using multiplex TRBV1-TRBV30 forward primers together with a Cbeta reverse primer. The raw public data were reprocessed by TCRdb itself: fastp quality trimming at Q25, MiXCR clonotype calling, in-frame beta chains only. Identical CDR3 protein sequences are pooled into one entry, listed with their most common genes and DNA. A total of fewer than 400,000 distinct CDR3 sequences appear in this sample, 50% to 75% of them only once. The ten top clones hold approximately 15% of the sample.

Blood RNA was extracted from unsorted whole blood using TRIzol reagent, and germline DNA was obtained with the DNeasy Blood & Tissue kit. Material: peripheral blood. These receptors were taken from a woman aged 25 to 45 with primary liver carcinoma and hepatitis B virus infection.

Worth noting for this clonotype: This may come from a read error, since a much larger clone is one base off. The conserved final phenylalanine or tryptophan is absent from the CDR3, which likely points to a read error. The chain recombines TRBV4-2 with TRBJ2-7, with 8 positions matching TRBD2. This CDR3 is 13 amino acids long. The trim removed 4 bases at V and 2 bases at J, leaving 1 base unmatched. Per the germline V gene, CDR1 is LGHNA and CDR2 is YNFKEQ. CDR3 nucleotide sequence: TGTGCCAGCAGCCTGGGACTAGCCTACGAGCAGTACCTC. It specifies CASSLGLAYEQYL.

A note on this clonotype: A much larger clone sits a single nucleotide away, making a read error possible. The V and J genes are TRBV6-2 or TRBV6-3 and TRBJ2-2; D remains ambiguous. Germline CDR1 reads MNHEY; CDR2 reads SVGEGT. CDR3 length: 16 amino acids. The CDR3 DNA follows: TGTGTCAGCAGTTACTCGGCTTGGACGAACACCGGGGAGCTGTTTTTT. Translating gives CVSSYSAWTNTGELFF.

At least ten counts were recorded for this clonotype. V usage is TRBV30 and J usage is TRBJ2-5, with D tentatively TRBD1 or TRBD2 (5 bases each). Germline CDR1 and CDR2: GTSNPN and SVGIG (reference sequence). This CDR3 spans 12 amino acids. Trimming removed 5 bases at V and 5 bases at J, with 12 bases between. The CDR3 bases are TGTGCCTGGGATCGAGGGACGGAGACCCAGTACTTC. This translates into CAWDRGTETQYF.

Comment on this clonotype: A single base separates this from a much larger clone, so it may be a read error. The V and J genes are TRBV6-2 or TRBV6-3 and TRBJ2-5, with 7 bases that match TRBD2. Germline V gives CDR1 MNHEY, CDR2 SVGEGT. Losses at the gene ends were 6 bases for V and 5 bases for J; bases not matched to a gene: 9. The CDR3 length is 14 residues. CDR3 loop: CASRTGLPPETQYF. The CDR3 DNA follows: TGTGCCAGCAGAACGGGACTACCTCCGGAGACCCAGTACTTC.

V and J are TRBV7-9 and TRBJ2-5; D remains unclear. The CDR3 sequence is 14 residues long. Trimming shortened V by 3 bases and J by 1 base, and 9 bases separated the two germline ends. Germline-derived CDR1 and CDR2 are SEHNR and FQNEAQ (reference sequence). In nucleotides, the CDR3 is TGTGCCAGCAGCTTTGCATTCAGCCAAGAGACCCAGTACTTC. Translating it yields CASSFAFSQETQYF.

The rearrangement joins TRBV19 to TRBJ2-1; no firm D call. This CDR3 has 14 residues. In germline, CDR1 is LNHDA, CDR2 SQIVND (reference sequence). V was cut by 3 bases and J by 5 bases, with 11 bases left in between. CDR3 region: CASSIERLNNEQFF. As DNA, the CDR3 is TGTGCCAGTAGTATCGAGCGACTTAACAATGAGCAGTTCTTC.

This clonotype was found a few times. The CDR3 protein is CASSATKGYGYTF. In DNA form, the CDR3 reads TGCGCCAGCAGTGCGACGAAAGGCTATGGCTACACCTTC. J is TRBJ1-2 and V is TRBV10-2, with D unresolved. V gave up 4 bases and J gave up 4 bases, with 10 bases separating them. CDR1 is WSHSY and CDR2 is SAAADI in the germline V gene. There are 13 residues in the CDR3.

This clonotype was seen more than once but under ten times. The rearrangement uses TRBV4-1 and TRBJ2-7, with 8 nucleotides matching TRBD1. There are 17 residues in the CDR3. V gave up 5 bases and J gave up 0 bases; unmatched junction bases: 12. Per germline, CDR1 MGHRA and CDR2 YSYEKL. Here the CDR3 DNA reads TGCGCCAGCAGCTTAAGGGACCCCGGGACAGGCTCCTACGAGCAGTACTTC. Translated, it gives CASSLRDPGTGSYEQYF.

This clonotype was observed a handful of times. The chain carries TRBV7-9 and TRBJ1-4; D not resolved. Germline-derived CDR1 and CDR2 are SEHNR and FQNEAQ (reference sequence). There are 12 residues in the CDR3. Trimming cost V 1 base and J 7 bases, with 4 bases left between them. The CDR3 here is CASSLGAEKLFF. DNA for the CDR3: TGTGCCAGCAGCTTAGGAGCTGAAAAACTGTTTTTT.

This clonotype occurred many times. V is TRBV11-2 and J is TRBJ2-7; no clear D gene. The germline V and J ends were trimmed by 4 bases and 3 bases, with 10 bases remaining between them. This CDR3 spans 13 amino acids. Germline CDR1 is SGHAT and CDR2 is FQNNGV. CDR3 sequence: CASSSGFIYEQYF. Here the CDR3 DNA reads TGTGCCAGCAGCTCGGGCTTCATCTACGAGCAGTACTTC.

This chain links TRBV14 with TRBJ1-1, with D hard to call. This CDR3 is built from 15 residues. Germline CDR1 is SGHDN and CDR2 is FVKESK. Trimming left V 1 base short and J 5 bases short, with 14 bases between. The CDR3 DNA reads as TGTGCCAGCAGCCAAGGGAGAGGATGGGGTACTGAAGCTTTCTTT. Amino acids: CASSQGRGWGTEAFF.

Regarding this clonotype: Just one base apart from a much larger clone, this may be a read error. The chain has TRBV4-2 and TRBJ1-4; D is unresolved. CDR3 size: 17 residues. Per germline, CDR1 LGHNA and CDR2 YNFKEQ. The CDR3 reads CANSLTAPPGPNEKLFF. The CDR3 DNA reads TGTGCCAACAGCCTCACCGCTCCCCCAGGACCTAATGAAAAACTGTTTTTT.

The chain couples TRBV29-1 to TRBJ1-2, with D unresolved. Trimming took off 6 bases at V and 9 bases at J, with 17 bases between the two ends. CDR1 SQVTM and CDR2 ANQGSEA come from the germline V gene. The CDR3 spans 12 residues. The CDR3 nucleotides are TGCAGCGTCCTCTGGGGTAATCGTAGCTACACCTTC. Translating it yields CSVLWGNRSYTF.

The chain combines TRBV6-5 with TRBJ1-1; D not certain. From germline, CDR1 is MNHEY and CDR2 SVGAGI. The CDR3 spans 13 residues. In nucleotides, the CDR3 is TGTACAACGCAGAGAGGGATGAGGACTGAAGCTTTCTTT. This encodes CTTQRGMRTEAFF.

To note about this clonotype: A much bigger clone sits one base away, suggesting this may be a read error. CDR3 residues: CASSPRRDRGQETQYF. CDR3 in DNA: TGTGCCAGCAGCCCTAGAAGAGACCGGGGCCAAGAGACCCAGTACTTC. V gene TRBV11-2 combines with J gene TRBJ2-5; D possibly corresponds to TRBD2 (5 bases). The germline gives CDR1 SGHAT, CDR2 FQNNGV. V was cut by 5 bases and J by 1 base, with 17 bases left in between. This CDR3 has 16 residues.

Of note for this clonotype: The germline gene is not matched at one end of the junction; a read error may be the cause. The gene calls are TRBV6-2 or TRBV6-3 and TRBJ2-5; D unresolved. The CDR3 length is 12 residues. CDR1 and CDR2 from the germline V gene are MNHEY and SVGEGT. For the CDR3, the DNA is TGTGCCAACAGCCCTTCCGATGAGACCCAATACTTC. Translation: CANSPSDETQYF.

Turning to this clonotype: A much bigger clone sits one base away, suggesting this may be a read error. Written as DNA, the CDR3 is TGTGCCAACAGCCAAGAGGGATTTGCCACGCAGTATTTT. Residues: CANSQEGFATQYF. The chain has TRBV4-2 and TRBJ2-3; a possible D gene is TRBD2 (5 bases). Germline V gene sequence: CDR1 LGHNA, CDR2 YNFKEQ. The CDR3 totals 13 residues.

The chain has TRBV28 and TRBJ2-7; 9 nucleotides match TRBD2. Germline assignment: CDR1 MDHEN and CDR2 SYDVKM. The CDR3 is 16 residues long. The J segment lost 1 base and the V segment lost 7 bases, leaving 11 bases of the junction unmatched. The CDR3 bases are TGTGCCAGCACTCGAACCGGGACTAGCCCTTCCTACGAGCAGTACTTC. Protein: CASTRTGTSPSYEQYF.

This chain links TRBV29-1 with TRBJ2-5, with D perhaps matching TRBD1 (5 bases). The V end lost 3 bases, the J end lost 7 bases, and 18 bases lay between the germline ends. The CDR3 covers 14 residues. Per the germline V gene, CDR1 is SQVTM and CDR2 is ANQGSEA. In DNA form, the CDR3 reads TGCAGCGTTGATGAGGCTAGGGGCTCGGGGACCCAGTACTTC. Amino acid sequence: CSVDEARGSGTQYF.

About this clonotype itself: Because it lacks the conserved phenylalanine or tryptophan at the end, this CDR3 is likely a read error. The chain uses TRBV11-1 and TRBJ1-1, with D unclear. V was clipped by 3 bases and J by 5 bases, with 13 bases between them. The CDR3 runs 14 residues. Germline-derived CDR1 and CDR2 are SGHAT and FQDESV (reference sequence). CDR3 sequence: CASSLTKGGTEAFS. CDR3 DNA sequence: TGTGCCAGCAGCTTGACTAAAGGCGGAACTGAAGCTTTCTCT.

About this clonotype itself: A junction end diverges from the germline sequence, so it may reflect a read error. The rearrangement joins TRBV11-2 to TRBJ2-1, with D perhaps matching TRBD2 (5 bases). CDR3 size: 13 residues. Germline V gives CDR1 SGHAT, CDR2 FQNNGV. The DNA of the CDR3 is TGTGCCAACAGCTTATCTCGGGGAAATGAGCAGTTCTTC. This gives the protein CANSLSRGNEQFF. The full variable domain, rest sourced from reference TRBV11-2 and TRBJ2-1, is EAGVAQSPRYKIIEKRQSVAFWCNPISGHATLYWYQQILGQGPKLLIQFQNNGVVDDSQLPKDRFSAERLKGVDSTLKIQPAKLEDSAVYLCANSLSRGNEQFFGPGTRLTVL.

Remarks on this clonotype: One end of the junction varies from germline; a read error may be responsible. The chain joins TRBV11-2 to TRBJ1-3; the D is unclear. This CDR3 is 14 amino acids long. Germline V gene data show CDR1 as SGHAT and CDR2 as FQNNGV. CDR3 region: CASSFGVSGNIIYF. The CDR3 bases are TGTGCTAGCAGCTTCGGCGTTTCTGGAAACATCATATATTTT.

V is TRBV12-3 or TRBV12-4 and J is TRBJ2-7; tentative D call: TRBD1 (5 bases). V dropped 3 bases and J dropped 6 bases, with 12 bases sitting between them. CDR3 length: 13 amino acids. CDR3 sequence: CASSFQGAREQYF. CDR3 nucleotide sequence: TGTGCCAGCAGTTTCCAGGGTGCGCGCGAGCAGTACTTC.

In its sample, this clonotype was seen a few times. A clone one base away is much larger, so this may be a read error. This rearrangement joins TRBV5-5 to TRBJ2-7, with D hard to call. Trimming pared 4 bases from V and 3 bases from J, leaving 14 bases between. This CDR3 is 14 amino acids long. CDR1 and CDR2 from the germline V gene are SGHKS and YYEKEE (reference sequence). DNA for the CDR3: TGTGCCAGCAGCCCCCAGGCAGGAAACTACGAGCAGTACTTC. Residues: CASSPQAGNYEQYF.